This T cell receptor beta chain was captured by sequencing in a study of molecular identifiers for immune sequencing clone quantification. Bulk TCR libraries used previously described methods and listed TCR primers. One entry per CDR3 protein results from TCRdb running MiXCR on the PCR reads. Found here are just under 650,000 distinct CDR3 sequences, 15% to 20% of them singletons; the top ten hold 0.85%. J gave up 7 bases and V 3 bases, and 18 bases lay outside the gene matches. Germline values: CDR1 DFQATT, CDR2 SNEGSKA (reference sequence). There are 17 residues in the CDR3. Sequencing was performed on naive CD8+ T cells from blood, with Jurkat cell RNA spiked in. Indicated subset: FACS-sorted CD8+CD4-CCR7+CD45RA+ naive T cells. The chain has TRBV20-1 and TRBJ2-5; 9 bases are shared with TRBD1. This sequence originates from a human donor in good health. Some libraries in this study had Jurkat cell RNA spiked in. The CDR3 protein is CSASPDRGAGVLGTQYF. As DNA, the CDR3 is TGCAGTGCTAGCCCCGACAGGGGGGCGGGAGTTCTCGGGACCCAGTACTTC.